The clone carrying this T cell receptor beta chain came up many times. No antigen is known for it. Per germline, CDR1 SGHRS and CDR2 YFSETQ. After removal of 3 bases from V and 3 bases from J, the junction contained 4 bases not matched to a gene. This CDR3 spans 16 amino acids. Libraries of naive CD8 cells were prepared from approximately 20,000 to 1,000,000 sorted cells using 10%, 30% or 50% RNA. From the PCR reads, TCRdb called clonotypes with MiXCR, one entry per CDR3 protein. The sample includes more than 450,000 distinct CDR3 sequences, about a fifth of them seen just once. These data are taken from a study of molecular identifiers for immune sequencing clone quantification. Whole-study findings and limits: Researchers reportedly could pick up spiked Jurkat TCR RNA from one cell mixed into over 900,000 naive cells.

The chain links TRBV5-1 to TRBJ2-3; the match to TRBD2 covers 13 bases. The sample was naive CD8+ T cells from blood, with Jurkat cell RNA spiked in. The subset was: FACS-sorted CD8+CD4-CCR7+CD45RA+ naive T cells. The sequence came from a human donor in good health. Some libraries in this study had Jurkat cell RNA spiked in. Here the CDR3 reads CASSSETSGGTDTQYF. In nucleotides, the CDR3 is TGCGCCAGCAGCTCAGAGACTAGCGGGGGGACAGATACGCAGTATTTT.